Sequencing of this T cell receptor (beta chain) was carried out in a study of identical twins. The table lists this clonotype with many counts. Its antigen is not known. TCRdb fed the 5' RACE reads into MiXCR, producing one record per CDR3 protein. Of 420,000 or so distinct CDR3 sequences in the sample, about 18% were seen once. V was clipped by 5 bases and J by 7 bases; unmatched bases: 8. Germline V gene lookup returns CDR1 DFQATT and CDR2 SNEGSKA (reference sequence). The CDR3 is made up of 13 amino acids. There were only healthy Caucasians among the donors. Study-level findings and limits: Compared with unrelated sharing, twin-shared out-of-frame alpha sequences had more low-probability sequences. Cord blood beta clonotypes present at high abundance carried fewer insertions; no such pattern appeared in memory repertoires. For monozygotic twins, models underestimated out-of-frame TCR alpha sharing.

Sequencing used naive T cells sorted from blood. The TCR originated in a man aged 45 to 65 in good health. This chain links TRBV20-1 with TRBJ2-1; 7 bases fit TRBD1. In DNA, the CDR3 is TGCAGTGCTTCCCGGGACAGACCAAATGAGCAGTTCTTC. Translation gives CSASRDRPNEQFF.